This passage covers 8 T cell receptor beta chains from one sample sequenced in a study of cytomegalovirus exposure and HLA in healthy donors. The PCR had 60 Vbeta and 13 Jbeta primers. TCRdb's table, derived via immunoSEQ multiplex PCR, lists solely in-frame clones and lacks some. Among more than 95,000 clones listed, about 82% were seen once. The sequenced sample was PBMCs. Receptor source: a man aged 50-59 years in good health and CMV-seronegative.

The chain is built from TRBV19 and TRBJ1-2, with 8 bases matching TRBD1. The CDR3 is made up of 13 amino acids. Germline CDR1 is LNHDA and CDR2 is SQIVND (reference sequence). V was clipped by 6 bases and J by 9 bases; unmatched bases: 9. CDR3 DNA: TGTGCCAGTAGGCCGACAGGGGAGGATAGCTACACCTTC. Translated, it gives CASRPTGEDSYTF.

The rearrangement links TRBV18 to TRBJ1-2; no definite D call. V lost 6 bases and J lost 6, with 11 bases in between. Germline-derived CDR1 and CDR2 are KGHSH and LQKENI. The CDR3 is 12 amino acids. The CDR3 sequence is CASSLRENGYTF. DNA for the CDR3: TGTGCCAGCTCCCTCCGGGAGAATGGCTACACCTTC.

V and J are TRBV4-1 and TRBJ2-3, with 10 bases identical to TRBD1. With V trimmed by 5 bases and J by 5 bases, 7 bases remained unmatched. The germline CDR1 and CDR2 sequences are MGHRA and YSYEKL. This CDR3 comprises 15 residues. CDR3 DNA: TGCGCCAGCAGCTCCCGGGACAGGGGAGGAGATACGCAGTATTTT. Translated: CASSSRDRGGDTQYF.

The gene calls are TRBV5-1 and TRBJ1-5; 9 bases map to TRBD1. The J segment lost 3 bases and the V segment lost 4 bases, leaving 8 bases of the junction unmatched. The CDR3 length is 16 residues. CDR1 and CDR2 from the germline V gene are SGHRS and YFSETQ. DNA of the CDR3: TGCGCCAGCAGCGTATCCGGGACAGGGAACAATCAGCCCCAGCATTTT. Protein: CASSVSGTGNNQPQHF.

The chain employs TRBV5-4 and TRBJ2-1; a possible D gene is TRBD2 (7 bases). V lost 1 base, J lost 5 bases, and 13 bases lay in between. The CDR3 sequence is 15 residues long. Germline lookup yields CDR1 SGHNT and CDR2 YYREEE (reference sequence). DNA for the CDR3: TGTGCCAGCAGCTTGAGTGGGGGGGCCCACAATGAGCAGTTCTTC. It is translated as CASSLSGGAHNEQFF. The full variable domain, in which reference TRBV5-4 and TRBJ2-1 provide the parts outside the CDR3, is ETGVTQSPTHLIKTRGQQVTLRCSSQSGHNTVSWYQQALGQGPQFIFQYYREEENGRGNFPPRFSGLQFPNYSSELNVNALELDDSALYLCASSLSGGAHNEQFFGPGTRLTVL.

The J gene is TRBJ1-1, the V gene TRBV5-1; no definite D call. The CDR3 sequence is 15 residues long. Per germline, CDR1 SGHRS and CDR2 YFSETQ. With 0 bases removed from V and 5 bases from J, the gap between germline ends came to 14 bases. In DNA, the CDR3 is TGCGCCAGCAGCTTGGACGGGGTCTTAGGTACTGAAGCTTTCTTT. It translates to CASSLDGVLGTEAFF.

The chain recombines TRBV6-1 with TRBJ2-1; D possibly corresponds to TRBD1 (7 bases). Trimming left V 8 bases short and J 3 bases short, with 14 bases between. This CDR3 has 14 amino acids. The germline gives CDR1 MNHNS, CDR2 SASEGT. CDR3 sequence: CASLRQGLYNEQFF. CDR3 nucleotides: TGTGCCAGCCTAAGACAGGGACTCTACAATGAGCAGTTCTTC.

The V gene is TRBV7-9, the J gene TRBJ1-1; D call uncertain. The CDR3 runs to 12 residues. V was shortened by 8 bases and J by 1 base, with 8 bases between the two germline ends. CDR1 is SEHNR and CDR2 is FQNEAQ in the germline V gene (reference sequence). CDR3 coding DNA: TGTGCCAGCCGGCCAGGGAACACTGAAGCTTTCTTT. This codes for CASRPGNTEAFF.